This T cell receptor (beta chain) was observed in a study of cytomegalovirus exposure and HLA in healthy donors. Details on this clone: A junction end diverges from the germline sequence, so it may reflect a read error.

60 Vbeta and 13 Jbeta primers were used in PCR. Here immunoSEQ multiplex PCR was the method, and the copy in TCRdb shows in-frame clones only, minus some. The data show more than 200,000 clones, around 80% seen once. The CDR3 has 13 amino acids. The germline gives CDR1 SEHNR, CDR2 FQNEAQ (reference sequence). The source of this sequence is a man aged 35 to 55 in good health and CMV-seronegative. The gene calls are TRBV7-9 and TRBJ1-3; 7 bases are shared with TRBD1. Sequencing used PBMCs. Here the CDR3 reads CASSLWDSDPADF. CDR3 coding DNA: TGTGCCAGCAGCTTATGGGACAGTGACCCCGCGGATTTT.